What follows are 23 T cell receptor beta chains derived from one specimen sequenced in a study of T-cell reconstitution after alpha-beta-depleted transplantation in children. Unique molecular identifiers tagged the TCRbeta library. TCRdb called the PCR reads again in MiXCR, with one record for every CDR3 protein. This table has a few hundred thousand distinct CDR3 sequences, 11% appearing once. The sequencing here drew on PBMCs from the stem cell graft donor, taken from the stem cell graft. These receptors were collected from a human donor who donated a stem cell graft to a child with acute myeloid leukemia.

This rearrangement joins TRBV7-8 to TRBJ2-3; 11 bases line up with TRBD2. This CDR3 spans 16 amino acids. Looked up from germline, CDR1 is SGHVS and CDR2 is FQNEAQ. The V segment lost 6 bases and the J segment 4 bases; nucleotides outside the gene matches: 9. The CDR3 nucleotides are TGTGCCAGCAGATACGGGACTAGCGGTATAGCAGATACGCAGTATTTT. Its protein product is CASRYGTSGIADTQYF.

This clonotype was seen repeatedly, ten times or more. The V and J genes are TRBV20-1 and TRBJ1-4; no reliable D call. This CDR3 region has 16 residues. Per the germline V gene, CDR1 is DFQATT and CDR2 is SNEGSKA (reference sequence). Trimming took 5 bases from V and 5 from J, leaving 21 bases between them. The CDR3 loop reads CSAGRTRMSPNEKLFF. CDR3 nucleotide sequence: TGCAGTGCTGGTAGGACCCGCATGTCCCCCAATGAAAAACTGTTTTTT.

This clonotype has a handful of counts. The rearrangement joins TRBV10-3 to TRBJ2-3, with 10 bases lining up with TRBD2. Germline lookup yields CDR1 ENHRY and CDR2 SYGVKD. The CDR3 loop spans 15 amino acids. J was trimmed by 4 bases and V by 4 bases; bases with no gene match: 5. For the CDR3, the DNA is TGTGCCATCAGTGGTACAGCGGGAGGGCCAGATACGCAGTATTTT. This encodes CAISGTAGGPDTQYF.

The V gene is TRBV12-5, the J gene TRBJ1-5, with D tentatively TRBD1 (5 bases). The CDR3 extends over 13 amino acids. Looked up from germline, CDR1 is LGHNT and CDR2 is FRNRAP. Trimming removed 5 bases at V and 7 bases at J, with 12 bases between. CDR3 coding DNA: TGTGCTAGTGGTCTCCGGACAATGCAGCCCCAGCATTTT. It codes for CASGLRTMQPQHF.

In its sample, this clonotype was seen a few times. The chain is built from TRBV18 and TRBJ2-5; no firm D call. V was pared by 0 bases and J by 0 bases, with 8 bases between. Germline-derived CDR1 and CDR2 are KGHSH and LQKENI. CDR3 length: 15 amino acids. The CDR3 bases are TGTGCCAGCTCACCACCGTCAGCTTACCAAGAGACCCAGTACTTC. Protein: CASSPPSAYQETQYF.

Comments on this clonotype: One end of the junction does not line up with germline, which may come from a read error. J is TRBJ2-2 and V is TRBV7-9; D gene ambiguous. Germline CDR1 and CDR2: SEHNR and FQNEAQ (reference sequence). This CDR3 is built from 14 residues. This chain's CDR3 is CASSLEESPGQLFF. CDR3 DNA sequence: TGTGCCAGCAGCTTAGAAGAGTCCCCCGGGCAGCTGTTTTTT.

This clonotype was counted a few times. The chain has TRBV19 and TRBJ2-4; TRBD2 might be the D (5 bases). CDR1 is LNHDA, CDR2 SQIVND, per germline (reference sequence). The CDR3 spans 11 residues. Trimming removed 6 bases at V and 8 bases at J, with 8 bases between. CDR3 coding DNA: TGTGCCAGTAGAGCCGGGGACATTCAGTACTTC. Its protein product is CASRAGDIQYF.

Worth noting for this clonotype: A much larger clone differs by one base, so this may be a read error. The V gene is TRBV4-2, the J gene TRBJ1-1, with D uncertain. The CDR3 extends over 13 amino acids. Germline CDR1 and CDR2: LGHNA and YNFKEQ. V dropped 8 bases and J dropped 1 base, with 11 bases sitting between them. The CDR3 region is CASGEPANTEAFF. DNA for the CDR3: TGTGCCAGCGGCGAGCCAGCGAACACTGAAGCTTTCTTT.

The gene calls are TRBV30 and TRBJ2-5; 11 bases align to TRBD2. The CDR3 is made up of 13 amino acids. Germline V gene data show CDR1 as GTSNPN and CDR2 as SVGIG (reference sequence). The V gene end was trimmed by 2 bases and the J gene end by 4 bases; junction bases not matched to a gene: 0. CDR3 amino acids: CAWSLAGGETQYF. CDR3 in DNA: TGTGCCTGGAGTCTAGCGGGAGGAGAGACCCAGTACTTC.

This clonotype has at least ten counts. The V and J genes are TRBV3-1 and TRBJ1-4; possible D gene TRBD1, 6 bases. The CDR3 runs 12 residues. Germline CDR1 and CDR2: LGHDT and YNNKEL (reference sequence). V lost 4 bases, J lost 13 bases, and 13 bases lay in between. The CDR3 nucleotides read TGTGCCAGCAGCCCGACAGGCGGAGGACTGTTTTTT. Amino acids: CASSPTGGGLFF.

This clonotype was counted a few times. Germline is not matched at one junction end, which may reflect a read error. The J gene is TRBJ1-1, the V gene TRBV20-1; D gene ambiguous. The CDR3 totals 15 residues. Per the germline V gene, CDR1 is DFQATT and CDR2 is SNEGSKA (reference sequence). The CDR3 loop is CCASRGSGLNTEAFF. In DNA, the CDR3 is TGCTGTGCTAGTCGCGGAAGTGGGTTGAACACTGAAGCTTTCTTT.

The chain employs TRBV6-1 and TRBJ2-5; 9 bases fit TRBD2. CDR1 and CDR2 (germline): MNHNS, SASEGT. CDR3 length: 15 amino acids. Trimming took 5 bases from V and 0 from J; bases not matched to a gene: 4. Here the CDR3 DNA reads TGTGCCAGCAGTCGGACTAGCGAGTACCAAGAGACCCAGTACTTC. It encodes CASSRTSEYQETQYF.

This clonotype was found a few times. CDR3 loop: CASSLVQGAFYNEQFF. The CDR3 DNA follows: TGTGCCAGCAGCTTGGTACAGGGGGCTTTCTACAATGAGCAGTTCTTC. The chain is built from TRBV5-5 and TRBJ2-1; 9 bases align to TRBD1. After removal of 0 bases from V and 3 bases from J, the junction contained 4 bases not matched to a gene. Looked up from germline, CDR1 is SGHKS and CDR2 is YYEKEE (reference sequence). This CDR3 is built from 16 residues.

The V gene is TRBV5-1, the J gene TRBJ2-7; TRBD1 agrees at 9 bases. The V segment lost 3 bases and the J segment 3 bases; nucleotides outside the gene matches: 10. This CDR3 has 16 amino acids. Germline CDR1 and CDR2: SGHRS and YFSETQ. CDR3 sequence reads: CASSSGPGTGNYEQYV. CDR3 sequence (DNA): TGCGCCAGCAGCTCTGGTCCCGGGACAGGGAACTACGAGCAGTACGTC.

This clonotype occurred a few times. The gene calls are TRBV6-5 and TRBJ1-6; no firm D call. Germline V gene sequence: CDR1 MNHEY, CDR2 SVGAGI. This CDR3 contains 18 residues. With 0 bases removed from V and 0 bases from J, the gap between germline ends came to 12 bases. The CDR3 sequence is CASSYSATLSSYNSPLHF. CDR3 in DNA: TGTGCCAGCAGTTACTCGGCGACCTTGAGCTCCTATAATTCACCCCTCCACTTT.

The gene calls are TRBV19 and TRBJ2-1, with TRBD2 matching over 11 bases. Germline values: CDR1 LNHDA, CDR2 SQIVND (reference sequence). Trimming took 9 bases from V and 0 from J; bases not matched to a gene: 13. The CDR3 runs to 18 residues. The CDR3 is CASSPRLGLAGSYNEQFF. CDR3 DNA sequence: TGTGCCAGCAGCCCCCGCCTCGGACTAGCGGGCTCCTACAATGAGCAGTTCTTC.

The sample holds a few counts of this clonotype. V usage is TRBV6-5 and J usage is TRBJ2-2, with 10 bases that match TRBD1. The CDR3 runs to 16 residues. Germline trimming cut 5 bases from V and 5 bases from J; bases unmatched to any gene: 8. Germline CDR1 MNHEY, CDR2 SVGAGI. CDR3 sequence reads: CASSTRQGAGTGELFF. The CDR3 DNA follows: TGTGCCAGCAGTACGCGACAGGGGGCTGGGACCGGGGAGCTGTTTTTT.

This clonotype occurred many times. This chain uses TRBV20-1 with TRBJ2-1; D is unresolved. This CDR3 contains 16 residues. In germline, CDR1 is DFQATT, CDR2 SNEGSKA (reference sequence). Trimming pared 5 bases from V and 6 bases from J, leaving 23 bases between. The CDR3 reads CSAPSSRTAWFNEQFF. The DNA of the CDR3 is TGCAGTGCTCCCTCTTCCAGGACCGCCTGGTTCAATGAGCAGTTCTTC.

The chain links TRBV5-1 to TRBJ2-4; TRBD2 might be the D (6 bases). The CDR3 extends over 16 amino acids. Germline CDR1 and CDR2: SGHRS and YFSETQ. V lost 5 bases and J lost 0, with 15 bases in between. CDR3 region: CASRGSGGLAKNIQYF. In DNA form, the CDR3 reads TGCGCCAGCAGGGGGTCCGGGGGACTAGCCAAAAACATTCAGTACTTC.

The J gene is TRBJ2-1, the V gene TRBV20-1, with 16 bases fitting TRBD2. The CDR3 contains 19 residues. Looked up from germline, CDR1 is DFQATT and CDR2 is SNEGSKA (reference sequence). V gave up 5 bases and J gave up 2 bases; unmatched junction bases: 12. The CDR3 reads CSAPGTSGRETSPYNEQFF. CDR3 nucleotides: TGCAGTGCTCCGGGGACTAGCGGGAGGGAAACGTCGCCCTACAATGAGCAGTTCTTC.

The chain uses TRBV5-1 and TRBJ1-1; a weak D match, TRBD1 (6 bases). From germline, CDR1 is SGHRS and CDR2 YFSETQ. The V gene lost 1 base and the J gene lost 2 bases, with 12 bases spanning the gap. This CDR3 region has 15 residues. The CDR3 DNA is TGCGCCAGCAGCTTGACAGGGACACCTAACACTGAAGCTTTCTTT. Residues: CASSLTGTPNTEAFF.

CDR3 sequence (DNA): TGTGCCAGCAGCCAAGATAAGACCTACAATGAGCAGTTCTTC. Translation gives CASSQDKTYNEQFF. The gene calls are TRBV3-1 and TRBJ2-1, with unresolved D. This CDR3 is built from 14 residues. The germline V gene has CDR1 LGHDT and CDR2 YNNKEL (reference sequence). Trimming shortened V by 0 bases and J by 2 bases, and 5 bases separated the two germline ends.

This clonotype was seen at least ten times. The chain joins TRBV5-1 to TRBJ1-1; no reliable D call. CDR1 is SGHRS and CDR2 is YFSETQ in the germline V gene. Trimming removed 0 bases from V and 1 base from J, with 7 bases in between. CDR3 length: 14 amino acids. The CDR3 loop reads CASSLEVGNTEAFF. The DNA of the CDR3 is TGCGCCAGCAGCTTGGAGGTAGGGAACACTGAAGCTTTCTTT. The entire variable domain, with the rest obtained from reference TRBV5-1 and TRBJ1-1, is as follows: KAGVTQTPRYLIKTRGQQVTLSCSPISGHRSVSWYQQTPGQGLQFLFEYFSETQRNKGNFPGRFSGRQFSNSRSEMNVSTLELGDSALYLCASSLEVGNTEAFFGQGTRLTVV.